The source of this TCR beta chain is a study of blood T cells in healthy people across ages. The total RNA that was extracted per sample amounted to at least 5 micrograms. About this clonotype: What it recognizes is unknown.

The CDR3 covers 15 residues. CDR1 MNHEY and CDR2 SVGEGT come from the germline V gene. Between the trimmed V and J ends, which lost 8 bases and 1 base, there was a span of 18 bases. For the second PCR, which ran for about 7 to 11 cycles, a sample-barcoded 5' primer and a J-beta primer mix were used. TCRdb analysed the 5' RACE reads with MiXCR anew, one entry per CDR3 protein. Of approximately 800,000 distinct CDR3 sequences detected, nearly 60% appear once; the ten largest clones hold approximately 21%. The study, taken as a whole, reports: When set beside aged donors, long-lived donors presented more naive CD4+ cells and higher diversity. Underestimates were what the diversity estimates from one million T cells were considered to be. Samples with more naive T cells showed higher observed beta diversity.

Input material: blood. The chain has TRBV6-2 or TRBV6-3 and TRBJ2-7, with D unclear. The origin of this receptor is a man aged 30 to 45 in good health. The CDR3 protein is CASGLGTVPSYEQYF. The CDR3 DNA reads TGTGCCAGCGGTCTCGGAACGGTTCCGTCCTACGAGCAGTACTTC.